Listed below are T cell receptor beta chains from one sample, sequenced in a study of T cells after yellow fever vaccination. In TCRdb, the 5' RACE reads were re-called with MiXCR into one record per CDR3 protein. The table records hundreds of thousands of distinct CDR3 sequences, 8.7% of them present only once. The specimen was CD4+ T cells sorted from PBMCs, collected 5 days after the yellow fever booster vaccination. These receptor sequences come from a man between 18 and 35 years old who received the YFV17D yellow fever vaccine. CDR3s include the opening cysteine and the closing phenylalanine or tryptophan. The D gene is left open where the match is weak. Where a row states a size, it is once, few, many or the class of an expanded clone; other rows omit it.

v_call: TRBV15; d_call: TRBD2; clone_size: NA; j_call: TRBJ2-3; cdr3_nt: TGTGCCACCAGCGGTCGGGGGGTCGGAGATACGCAGTATTTT; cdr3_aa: CATSGRGVGDTQYF
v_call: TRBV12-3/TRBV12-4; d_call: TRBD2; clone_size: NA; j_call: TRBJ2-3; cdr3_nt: TGTGCCAGCAGTTTAGAACTAGCGGGGGGAGATACGCAGTATTTT; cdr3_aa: CASSLELAGGDTQYF
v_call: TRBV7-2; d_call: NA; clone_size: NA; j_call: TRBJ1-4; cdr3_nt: TGTGCCAGCAGCCCAAACGTTGAGAGGAAACTGTTTTTT; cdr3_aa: CASSPNVERKLFF
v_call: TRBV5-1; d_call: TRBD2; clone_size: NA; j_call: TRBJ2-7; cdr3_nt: TGCGCCAGCAGCTTGGTAGCGGGGAGCTACGAGCAGTACTTC; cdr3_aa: CASSLVAGSYEQYF
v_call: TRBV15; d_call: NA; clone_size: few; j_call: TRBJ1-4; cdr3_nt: TGTGCCACCAGCAGAGGGGTTGTTGAAAAACTGTTTTTT; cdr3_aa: CATSRGVVEKLFF
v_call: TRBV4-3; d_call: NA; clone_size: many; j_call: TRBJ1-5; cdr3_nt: TGCGCCAGCAGCCAAGTATACAGCGGGGCTGACAGCAATCAGCCCCAGCATTTT; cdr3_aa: CASSQVYSGADSNQPQHF
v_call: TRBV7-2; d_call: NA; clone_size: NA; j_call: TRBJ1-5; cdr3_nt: TGTGCCAGCTCAGGTACAGGTGATCAGCCCCAGCATTTT; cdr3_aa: CASSGTGDQPQHF
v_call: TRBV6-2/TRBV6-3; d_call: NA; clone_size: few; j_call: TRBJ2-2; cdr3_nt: TGTGCCAGCAGCTACTCTCCCGGGGAGCTGTTTTTT; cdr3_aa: CASSYSPGELFF
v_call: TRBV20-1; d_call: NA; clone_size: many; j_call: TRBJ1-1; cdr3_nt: TGCAGTGCTAGGACAGGTAACACTGAAGCTTTCTTT; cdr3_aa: CSARTGNTEAFF
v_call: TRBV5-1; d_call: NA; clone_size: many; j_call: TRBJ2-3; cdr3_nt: TGCGCCAGCAGCTCCCCTACCACAGATACGCAGTATTTT; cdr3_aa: CASSSPTTDTQYF
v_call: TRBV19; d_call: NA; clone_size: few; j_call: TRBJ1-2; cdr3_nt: TGTGCCAGTAGCCCGGACAGTCGCCCCTATGGCTACACCTTC; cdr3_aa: CASSPDSRPYGYTF
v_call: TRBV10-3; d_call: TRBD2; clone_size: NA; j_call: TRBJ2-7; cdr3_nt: TGTGCCATCAGTGGTAGCGGGAGCGAGCAGTACTTC; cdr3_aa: CAISGSGSEQYF
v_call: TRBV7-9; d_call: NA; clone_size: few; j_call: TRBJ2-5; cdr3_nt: TGTGCCAGCAACCCTACAGGGGGGGGAGAGACCCAGTACTTC; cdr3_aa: CASNPTGGGETQYF
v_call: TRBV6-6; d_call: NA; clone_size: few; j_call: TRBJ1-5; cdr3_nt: TGTGCCAGCAGTGATTATAATCAGCCCCAGCATTTT; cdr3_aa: CASSDYNQPQHF
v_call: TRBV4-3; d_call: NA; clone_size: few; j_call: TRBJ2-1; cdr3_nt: TGCGCCAGCAGCCAAGATCCCGCTGATTACTACAATGAGCAGTTCTTC; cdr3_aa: CASSQDPADYYNEQFF
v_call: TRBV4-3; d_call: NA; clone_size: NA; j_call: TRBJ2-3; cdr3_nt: TGCGCCAGCAGCCAAGATCGTCCAGGGGCCACAGATACGCAGTATTTT; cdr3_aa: CASSQDRPGATDTQYF
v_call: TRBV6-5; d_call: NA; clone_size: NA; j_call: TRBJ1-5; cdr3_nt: TGTGCCAGCAAACCCGGGACAAAGAATCAGCCCCAGCATTTT; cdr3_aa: CASKPGTKNQPQHF
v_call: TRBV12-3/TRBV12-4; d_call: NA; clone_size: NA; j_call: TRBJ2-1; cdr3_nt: TGTGCCAGCAGTACCTCTAACTCCCGCAGGGTATCAACGAACTTC; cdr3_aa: CASSTSNSRRVSTNF
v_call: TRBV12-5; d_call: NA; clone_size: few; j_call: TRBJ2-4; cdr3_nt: TGTGCTAGTGGTTTGGTATTAACGTCCGGGGGTTCCATTCAGTACTTC; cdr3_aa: CASGLVLTSGGSIQYF
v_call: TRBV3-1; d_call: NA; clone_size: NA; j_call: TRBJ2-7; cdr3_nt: TGTGCCAGCAGCCAAGGGGACTGGAAGTACGAGCAGTACTTC; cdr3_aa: CASSQGDWKYEQYF
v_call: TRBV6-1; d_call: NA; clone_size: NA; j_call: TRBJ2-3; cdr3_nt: TGTGCCAGCAGCGCAACTAATGTACCCCTAGGTACGCAGTATTTT; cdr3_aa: CASSATNVPLGTQYF
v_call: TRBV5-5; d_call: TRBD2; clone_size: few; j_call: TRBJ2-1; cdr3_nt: TGTGCCAGCAGCTGGGGGACTAGCACAACCGGTAATGAGCAGTTCTTC; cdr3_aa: CASSWGTSTTGNEQFF
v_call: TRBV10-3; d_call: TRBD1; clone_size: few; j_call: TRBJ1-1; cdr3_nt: TGTGCCATCACCACGACAGGGAGGGCCCAAGCTTTCTTT; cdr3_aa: CAITTTGRAQAFF
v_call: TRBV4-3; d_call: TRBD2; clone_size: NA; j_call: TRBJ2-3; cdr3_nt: TGCGCCAGCAGCCTAAGCGGGGGGCCTCAAGATACGCAGTATTTT; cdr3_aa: CASSLSGGPQDTQYF
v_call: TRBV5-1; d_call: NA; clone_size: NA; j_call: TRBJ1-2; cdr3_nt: TGCGCCAGCAGCTTATTGCAGGCCGCCGGGGACTACACCTTC; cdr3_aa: CASSLLQAAGDYTF
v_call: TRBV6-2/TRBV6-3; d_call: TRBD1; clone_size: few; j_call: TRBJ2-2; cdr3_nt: TGTGCCAGCAGTTACGAGGGGGCTATCACCGGGGAGCTGTTTTTT; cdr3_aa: CASSYEGAITGELFF